This entry lists 17 T cell receptor beta chains sequenced from one sample in a study of blood T cell repertoires in COVID-19. Assay used: immunoSEQ multiplex PCR; TCRdb lists only in-frame clones, some missing. The top ten hold approximately 0.59% of the sample, which has around 70,000 clones, roughly 90% seen once. Input material: peripheral blood. The source of these receptors is a man aged 55-75 years with acute or convalescent COVID-19.

The chain joins TRBV6-5 to TRBJ2-1; 9 bases are shared with TRBD1. This CDR3 is 15 amino acids long. The germline V gene has CDR1 MNHEY and CDR2 SVGAGI. The junction had 8 bases not matched to a gene; V was cut back by 7 bases and J by 4 bases. The CDR3 coding sequence is TGTGCCAGCACCCTAGGGACAGGGCCTTACAATGAGCAGTTCTTC. Translation gives CASTLGTGPYNEQFF.

The J gene is TRBJ2-7, the V gene TRBV6-1; 9 bases are shared with TRBD1. V shed 2 bases and J 1 base; nucleotides not matched to a gene: 3. The CDR3 has 15 amino acids. CDR1 and CDR2 (germline): MNHNS, SASEGT. The CDR3 sequence: CASSEQGQGSYEQYF. CDR3 sequence (DNA): TGTGCCAGCAGTGAACAGGGACAGGGTTCCTACGAGCAGTACTTC.

The genes are TRBV6-5 and TRBJ2-7, with a weak D call TRBD1 (6 bases). V was cut by 7 bases and J by 2 bases, with 15 bases left in between. Germline V CDR1 and CDR2: MNHEY, SVGAGI. The length of the CDR3 is 14 residues. This CDR3 is CASMYRALTYEQYF. The CDR3 DNA reads TGTGCCAGCATGTACAGGGCCTTGACCTACGAGCAGTACTTC.

The J gene is TRBJ2-7, the V gene TRBV4-2; 8 bases map to TRBD1. The length of the CDR3 is 15 residues. V was clipped by 5 bases and J by 6 bases; unmatched bases: 12. Germline-derived CDR1 and CDR2 are LGHNA and YNFKEQ. The CDR3 here is CASSSSRWDRREQYF. CDR3 nucleotides: TGTGCCAGCAGCTCCTCGCGCTGGGACAGGCGCGAGCAGTACTTC.

The chain links TRBV10-3 to TRBJ1-1, with 7 bases aligning to TRBD1. V was pared by 6 bases and J by 2 bases, with 9 bases of the junction left unmatched. Per the germline V gene, CDR1 is ENHRY and CDR2 is SYGVKD. The length of the CDR3 is 15 residues. The CDR3 DNA is TGTGCCATCAGCCGCCTGACAGGGACAAACACTGAAGCTTTCTTT. It codes for CAISRLTGTNTEAFF.

The genes are TRBV10-2 and TRBJ1-1; D is possibly TRBD1 (5 bases). With 2 bases removed from V and 0 bases from J, the gap between germline ends came to 10 bases. The CDR3 consists of 15 residues. The germline V gene encodes CDR1 WSHSY and CDR2 SAAADI. The CDR3 region is CASSENGGMNTEAFF. CDR3 sequence (DNA): TGCGCCAGCAGTGAGAATGGGGGGATGAACACTGAAGCTTTCTTT.

CDR3 sequence: CASRSGNSLQETQYF. The CDR3 DNA follows: TGCGCCAGCAGAAGCGGGAACTCCCTCCAAGAGACCCAGTACTTC. The V gene is TRBV5-1, the J gene TRBJ2-5; 7 bases match TRBD2. This CDR3 has 15 residues. Germline V CDR1 and CDR2: SGHRS, YFSETQ. V shed 5 bases, J shed 1 base, and the junction held 8 bases outside the gene matches.

This chain joins TRBV5-4 and TRBJ2-1; 14 bases line up with TRBD2. This CDR3 region has 17 residues. After removal of 0 bases from V and 8 bases from J, the junction contained 7 bases not matched to a gene. Germline-derived CDR1 and CDR2 are SGHNT and YYREEE (reference sequence). This CDR3 reads CASSLGVGLAGVDEQFF. Written as DNA, the CDR3 is TGTGCCAGCAGCTTGGGGGTGGGACTAGCGGGAGTTGATGAGCAGTTCTTC.

The sample holds one count of this clone. The chain joins TRBV24-1 to TRBJ1-1, with 10 bases aligning to TRBD1. The V segment lost 7 bases and the J segment 1 base; nucleotides outside the gene matches: 5. The CDR3 is 15 residues long. Germline-derived CDR1 and CDR2 are KGHDR and SFDVKD. CDR3 DNA: TGTGCCACCAGGGGGACAGGGGAAGAGAACACTGAAGCTTTCTTT. This sequence encodes CATRGTGEENTEAFF.

The J gene is TRBJ1-3, the V gene TRBV5-1; D perhaps matches TRBD1 (6 bases). Germline values: CDR1 SGHRS, CDR2 YFSETQ. The V and J ends lost 4 bases and 0 bases respectively, with 14 bases between them. The CDR3 spans 16 residues. In DNA, the CDR3 is TGCGCCAGCAGCAACCCGACAGGAGGCTCTGGAAACACCATATATTTT. Its translation is CASSNPTGGSGNTIYF. Full variable domain (rest looked up from reference TRBV5-1 and TRBJ1-3): KAGVTQTPRYLIKTRGQQVTLSCSPISGHRSVSWYQQTPGQGLQFLFEYFSETQRNKGNFPGRFSGRQFSNSRSEMNVSTLELGDSALYLCASSNPTGGSGNTIYFGEGSWLTVV.

The chain joins TRBV29-1 to TRBJ1-1; a possible D gene is TRBD1 (6 bases). The CDR3 totals 13 residues. CDR1 is SQVTM and CDR2 is ANQGSEA in the germline V gene. The V end lost 7 bases, the J end lost 2 bases, and 14 bases lay between the germline ends. CDR3: CSGRQAPNTEAFF. The CDR3 nucleotides read TGCAGCGGGAGACAGGCCCCCAACACTGAAGCTTTCTTT.

This clone appeared a single time. The rearrangement links TRBV7-3 to TRBJ1-2; 7 bases match TRBD1. V lost 0 bases, J lost 8 bases, and 6 bases stayed unmatched. Germline lookup yields CDR1 SGHTA and CDR2 FQGTGA. The CDR3 spans 14 residues. The CDR3 reads CASSLTRTGQGYTF. CDR3 sequence (DNA): TGTGCCAGCAGCTTAACTAGGACAGGACAAGGCTACACCTTC. Based on the CDR3 plus reference TRBV7-3 and TRBJ1-2, the full variable domain is GAGVSQTPSNKVTEKGKYVELRCDPISGHTALYWYRQSLGQGPEFLIYFQGTGAADDSGLPNDRFFAVRPEGSVSTLKIQRTERGDSAVYLCASSLTRTGQGYTFGSGTRLTVV.

The table lists this clone with a count of one. The chain employs TRBV27 and TRBJ2-1; perhaps TRBD1 as D (7 bases). Trimming pared 4 bases from V and 2 bases from J, leaving 21 bases between. This CDR3 is 18 amino acids long. CDR1 MNHEY and CDR2 SMNVEV come from the germline V gene (reference sequence). Written as DNA, the CDR3 is TGTGCCAGCAGTTCACCTCCGCACAGGGGAGGAACCTACAATGAGCAGTTCTTC. The encoded protein is CASSSPPHRGGTYNEQFF.

V usage is TRBV5-1 and J usage is TRBJ2-7; D may be TRBD1 (6 bases). The V gene's germline CDR1 is SGHRS and CDR2 YFSETQ. The CDR3 is made up of 13 amino acids. V lost 4 bases and J 6 bases, leaving 14 bases between the germline ends. The CDR3 here is CASSTEGVGEQYF. The CDR3 nucleotides read TGCGCCAGCAGCACAGAGGGGGTCGGCGAGCAGTACTTC.

This CDR3 reads CASSPRFNYGYTF. The CDR3 DNA sequence: TGTGCCAGCAGCCCGCGCTTTAACTATGGCTACACCTTC. The rearrangement uses TRBV3-1 (or the pseudogene TRBV3-2) and TRBJ1-2; D is undetermined. The CDR3 sequence is 13 residues long. From germline, CDR1 is LGHDT and CDR2 YNNKEL (reference sequence). Trimming stripped 4 bases from V and 1 base from J, with 7 bases between.

This chain connects TRBV5-5 to TRBJ2-7, with 10 bases aligning to TRBD2. The germline V gene encodes CDR1 SGHKS and CDR2 YYEKEE (reference sequence). Trimming at V came to 5 bases and at J to 2 bases, leaving 13 bases not matched to a gene. The CDR3 has 17 amino acids. CDR3 sequence (DNA): TGTGCCAGCAGTCGAGGGTCTAGCGGGAGCCCAACCTACGAGCAGTACTTC. Its protein product is CASSRGSSGSPTYEQYF.

The chain uses TRBV29-1 and TRBJ1-4; tentatively, D is TRBD1 (6 bases). The CDR3 spans 16 residues. V lost 3 bases and J 2 bases, leaving 16 bases between the germline ends. The germline CDR1 and CDR2 sequences are SQVTM and ANQGSEA. The CDR3 nucleotides read TGCAGCGTTGAGGCCCGCCAGGGGAGTACTAATGAAAAACTGTTTTTT. It yields the protein CSVEARQGSTNEKLFF.